This T cell receptor beta chain was obtained from a study of T cells after yellow fever vaccination. Study details: Preparation used SMART-Seq v4 Ultra Low Input for the low-cell-number fractions. Findings of the study overall: When the response was secondary, it was weaker but reached its peak faster, day 5 versus 15. The CD4 and CD8 compartments had a small share of their clonotypes in common.

Germline V gene sequence: CDR1 LNHDA, CDR2 SQIVND (reference sequence). There are 17 residues in the CDR3. Between the trimmed V and J ends, which lost 1 base and 9 bases, there was a span of 22 bases. As for this clonotype: The antigen is unknown.

The TCR cDNA carried a universal primer site and UMIs from 5'RACE template switching. TCRdb reprocessed the 5' RACE reads via MiXCR and lists one record per CDR3 protein. Of about 580,000 distinct CDR3 sequences detected, less than 20% appear once; the ten largest clones hold approximately 15%. Sequencing was performed on PBMCs, taken more than 4 days after the first yellow fever vaccination. The sequence came from a man aged 18 to 29 who received the YFV17D yellow fever vaccine. J is TRBJ2-1 and V is TRBV19; D is unclear. The CDR3 loop reads CASSIVSSRVGSGEQFF. The CDR3 DNA reads TGTGCCAGTAGTATAGTCTCAAGTCGAGTAGGGTCAGGTGAGCAGTTCTTC.